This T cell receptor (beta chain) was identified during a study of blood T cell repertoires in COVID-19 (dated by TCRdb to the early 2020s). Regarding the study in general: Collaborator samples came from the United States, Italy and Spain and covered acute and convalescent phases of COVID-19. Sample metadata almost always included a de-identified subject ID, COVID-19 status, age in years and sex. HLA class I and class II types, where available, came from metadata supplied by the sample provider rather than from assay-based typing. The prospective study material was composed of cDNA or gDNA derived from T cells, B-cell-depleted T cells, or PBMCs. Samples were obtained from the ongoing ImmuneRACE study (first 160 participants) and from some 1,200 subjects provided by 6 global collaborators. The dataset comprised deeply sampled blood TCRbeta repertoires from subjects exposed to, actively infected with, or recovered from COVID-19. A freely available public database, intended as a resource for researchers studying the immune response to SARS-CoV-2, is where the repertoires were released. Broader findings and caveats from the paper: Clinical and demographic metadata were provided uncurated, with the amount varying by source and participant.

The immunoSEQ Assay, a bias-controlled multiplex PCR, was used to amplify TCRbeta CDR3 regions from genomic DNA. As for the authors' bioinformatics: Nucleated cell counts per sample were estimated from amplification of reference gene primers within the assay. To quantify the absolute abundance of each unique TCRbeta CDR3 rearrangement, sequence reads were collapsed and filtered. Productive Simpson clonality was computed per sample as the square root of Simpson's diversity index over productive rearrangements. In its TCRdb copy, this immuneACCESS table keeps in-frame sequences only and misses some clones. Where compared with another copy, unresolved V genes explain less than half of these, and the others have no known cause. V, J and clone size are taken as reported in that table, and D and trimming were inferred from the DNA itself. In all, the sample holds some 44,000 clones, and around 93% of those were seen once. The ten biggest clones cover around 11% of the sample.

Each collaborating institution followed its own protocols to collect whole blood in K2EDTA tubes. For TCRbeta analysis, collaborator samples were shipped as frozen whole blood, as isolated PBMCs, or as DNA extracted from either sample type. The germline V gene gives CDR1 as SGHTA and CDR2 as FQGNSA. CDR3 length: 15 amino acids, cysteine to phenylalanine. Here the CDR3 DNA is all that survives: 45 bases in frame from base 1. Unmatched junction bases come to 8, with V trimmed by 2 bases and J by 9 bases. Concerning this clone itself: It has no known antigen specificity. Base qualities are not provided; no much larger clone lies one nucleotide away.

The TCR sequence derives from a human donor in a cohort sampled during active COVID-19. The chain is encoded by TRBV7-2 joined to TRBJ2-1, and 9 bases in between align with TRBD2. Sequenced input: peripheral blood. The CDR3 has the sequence CASSLRAGGPAEQFF. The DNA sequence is TGTGCCAGCAGCTTAAGGGCGGGAGGGCCGGCTGAGCAGTTCTTC.